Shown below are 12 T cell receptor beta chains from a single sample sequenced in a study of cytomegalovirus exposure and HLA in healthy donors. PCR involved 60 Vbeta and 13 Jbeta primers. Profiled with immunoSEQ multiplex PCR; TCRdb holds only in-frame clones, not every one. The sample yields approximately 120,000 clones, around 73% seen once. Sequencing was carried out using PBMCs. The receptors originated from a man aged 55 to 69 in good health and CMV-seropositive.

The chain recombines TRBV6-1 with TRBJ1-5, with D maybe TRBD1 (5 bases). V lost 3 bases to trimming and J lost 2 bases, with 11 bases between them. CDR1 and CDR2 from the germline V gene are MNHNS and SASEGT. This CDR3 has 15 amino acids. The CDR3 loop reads CASSDIGVGNQPQHF. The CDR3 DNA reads TGTGCCAGCAGTGATATAGGGGTGGGCAATCAGCCCCAGCATTTT.

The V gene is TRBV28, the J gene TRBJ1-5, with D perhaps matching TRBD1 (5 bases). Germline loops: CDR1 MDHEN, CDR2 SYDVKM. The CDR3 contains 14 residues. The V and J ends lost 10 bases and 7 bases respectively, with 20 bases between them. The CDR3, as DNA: TGTGCCATCCACGGGGGGTGGGGGGGGCAGCCCCAGCATTTT. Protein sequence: CAIHGGWGGQPQHF.

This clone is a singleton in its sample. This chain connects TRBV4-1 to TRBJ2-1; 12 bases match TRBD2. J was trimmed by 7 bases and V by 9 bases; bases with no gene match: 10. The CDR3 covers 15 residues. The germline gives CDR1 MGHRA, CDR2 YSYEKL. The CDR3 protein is CASRGLAGIRNEQFF. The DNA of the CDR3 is TGCGCCAGTCGTGGACTAGCGGGGATTCGGAATGAGCAGTTCTTC.

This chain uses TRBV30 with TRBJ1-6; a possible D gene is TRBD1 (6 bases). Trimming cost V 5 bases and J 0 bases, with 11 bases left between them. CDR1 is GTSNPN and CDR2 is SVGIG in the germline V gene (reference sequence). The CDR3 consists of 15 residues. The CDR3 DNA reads TGTGCCTGGGACAGGAGTGACTCCTATAATTCACCCCTCCACTTT. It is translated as CAWDRSDSYNSPLHF.

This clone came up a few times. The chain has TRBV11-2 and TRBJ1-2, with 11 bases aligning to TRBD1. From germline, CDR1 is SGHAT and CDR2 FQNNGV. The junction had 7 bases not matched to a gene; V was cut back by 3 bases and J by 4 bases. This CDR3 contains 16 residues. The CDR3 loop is CASSLAGQGEGYGYTF. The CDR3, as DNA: TGTGCCAGCAGCTTGGCGGGACAGGGGGAGGGCTATGGCTACACCTTC.

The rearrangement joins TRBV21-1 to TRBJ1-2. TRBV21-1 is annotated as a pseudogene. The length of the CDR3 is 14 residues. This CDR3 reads CASSKIRGIDGYTF. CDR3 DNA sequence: TGTGCCAGCAGCAAAATTCGGGGAATCGATGGCTACACCTTC.

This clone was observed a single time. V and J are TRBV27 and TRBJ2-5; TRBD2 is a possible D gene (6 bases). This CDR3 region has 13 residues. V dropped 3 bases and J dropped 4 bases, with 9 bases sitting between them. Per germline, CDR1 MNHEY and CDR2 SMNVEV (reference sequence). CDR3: CASSFRRGETQYF. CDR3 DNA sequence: TGTGCCAGCAGTTTTAGGCGGGGAGAGACCCAGTACTTC.

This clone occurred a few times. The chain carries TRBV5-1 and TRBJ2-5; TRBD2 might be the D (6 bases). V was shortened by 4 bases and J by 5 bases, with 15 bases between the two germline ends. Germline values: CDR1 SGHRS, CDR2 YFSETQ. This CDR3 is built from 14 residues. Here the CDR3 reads CASSAGLERETQYF. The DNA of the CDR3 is TGCGCCAGCAGCGCGGGACTCGAACGGGAGACCCAGTACTTC. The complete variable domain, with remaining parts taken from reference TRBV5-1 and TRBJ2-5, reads KAGVTQTPRYLIKTRGQQVTLSCSPISGHRSVSWYQQTPGQGLQFLFEYFSETQRNKGNFPGRFSGRQFSNSRSEMNVSTLELGDSALYLCASSAGLERETQYFGPGTRLLVL.

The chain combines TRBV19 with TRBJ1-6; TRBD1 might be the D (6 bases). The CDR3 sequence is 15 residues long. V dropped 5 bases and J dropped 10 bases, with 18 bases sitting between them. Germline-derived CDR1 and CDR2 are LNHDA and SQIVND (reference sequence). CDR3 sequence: CASSSYGQLGSPLHF. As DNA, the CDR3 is TGTGCCAGTAGTTCGTATGGACAGTTGGGGTCACCCCTCCACTTT.

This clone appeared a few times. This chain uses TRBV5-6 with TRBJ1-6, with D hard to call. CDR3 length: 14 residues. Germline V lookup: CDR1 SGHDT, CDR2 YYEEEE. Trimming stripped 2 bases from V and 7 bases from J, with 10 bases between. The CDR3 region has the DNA TGTGCCAGCAGCTTAAGAGGGCTGAATTCACCCCTCCACTTT. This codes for CASSLRGLNSPLHF.

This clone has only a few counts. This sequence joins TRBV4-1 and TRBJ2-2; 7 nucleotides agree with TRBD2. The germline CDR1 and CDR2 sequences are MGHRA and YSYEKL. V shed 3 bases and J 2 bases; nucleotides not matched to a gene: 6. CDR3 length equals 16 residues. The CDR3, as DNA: TGCGCCAGCAGCCAGGTACGGGGGGACAACACCGGGGAGCTGTTTTTT. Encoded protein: CASSQVRGDNTGELFF.

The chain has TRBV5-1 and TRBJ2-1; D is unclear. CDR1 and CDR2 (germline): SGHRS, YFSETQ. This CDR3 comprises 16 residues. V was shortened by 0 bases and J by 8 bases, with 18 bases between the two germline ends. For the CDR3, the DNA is TGCGCCAGCAGCTTGGTAGACACCCGCTTTTCCGATGAGCAGTTCTTC. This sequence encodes CASSLVDTRFSDEQFF.